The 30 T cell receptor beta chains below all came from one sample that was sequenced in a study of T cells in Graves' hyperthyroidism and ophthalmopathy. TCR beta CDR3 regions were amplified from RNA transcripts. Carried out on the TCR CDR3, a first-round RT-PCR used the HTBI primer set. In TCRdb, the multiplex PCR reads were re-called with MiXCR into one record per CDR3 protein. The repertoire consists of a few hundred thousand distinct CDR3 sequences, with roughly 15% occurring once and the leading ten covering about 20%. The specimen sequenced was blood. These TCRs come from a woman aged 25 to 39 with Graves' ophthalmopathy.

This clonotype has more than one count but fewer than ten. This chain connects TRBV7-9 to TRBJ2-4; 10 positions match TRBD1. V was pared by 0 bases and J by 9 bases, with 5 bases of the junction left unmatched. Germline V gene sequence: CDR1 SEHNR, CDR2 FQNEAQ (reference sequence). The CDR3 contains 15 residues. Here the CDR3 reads CASSLATGQGIIQYF. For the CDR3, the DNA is TGTGCCAGCAGCTTAGCGACGGGACAGGGGATCATTCAGTACTTC.

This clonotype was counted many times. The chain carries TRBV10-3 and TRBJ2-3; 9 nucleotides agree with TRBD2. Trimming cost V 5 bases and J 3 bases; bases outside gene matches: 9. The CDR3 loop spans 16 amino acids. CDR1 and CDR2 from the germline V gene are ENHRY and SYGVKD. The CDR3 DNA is TGTGCCATCAGTACCCTTAGCGGGGGAGGAACAGATACGCAGTATTTT. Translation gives CAISTLSGGGTDTQYF.

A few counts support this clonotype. The CDR3 here is CASSDSRGGPGGANVLTF. CDR3 bases: TGTGCCAGTAGTGACAGCCGGGGGGGACCCGGCGGGGCCAACGTCCTGACTTTC. The chain uses TRBV7-9 and TRBJ2-6; TRBD2 aligns across 8 bases. The germline gives CDR1 SEHNR, CDR2 FQNEAQ (reference sequence). J lost 4 bases, V lost 9 bases, and 17 bases had no gene match. This CDR3 has 18 amino acids.

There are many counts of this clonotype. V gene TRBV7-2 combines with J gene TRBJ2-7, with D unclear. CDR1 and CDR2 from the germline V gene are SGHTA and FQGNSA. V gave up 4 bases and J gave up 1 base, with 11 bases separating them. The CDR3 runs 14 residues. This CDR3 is CASSSLDGSYEQYF. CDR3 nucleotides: TGTGCCAGCAGCTCCCTGGACGGATCCTACGAGCAGTACTTC.

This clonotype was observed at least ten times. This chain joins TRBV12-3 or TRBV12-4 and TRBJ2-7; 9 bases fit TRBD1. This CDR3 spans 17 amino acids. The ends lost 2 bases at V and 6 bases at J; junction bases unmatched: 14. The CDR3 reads CASSLFIWGGQGGEQYF. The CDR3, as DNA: TGTGCCAGCAGTTTATTCATCTGGGGGGGACAGGGTGGCGAGCAGTACTTC.

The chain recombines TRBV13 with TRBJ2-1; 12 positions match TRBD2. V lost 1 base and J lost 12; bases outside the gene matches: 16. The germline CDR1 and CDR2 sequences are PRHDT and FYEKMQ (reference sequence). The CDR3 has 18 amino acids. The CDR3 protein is CASSLAPPLAGGGQVQFF. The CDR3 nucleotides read TGTGCCAGCAGCTTAGCGCCCCCGCTAGCGGGGGGGGGGCAGGTGCAGTTCTTC.

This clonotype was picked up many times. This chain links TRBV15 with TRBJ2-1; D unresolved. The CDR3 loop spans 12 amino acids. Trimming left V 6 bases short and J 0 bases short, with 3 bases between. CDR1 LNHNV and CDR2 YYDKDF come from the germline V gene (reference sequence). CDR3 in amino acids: CATRGSYNEQFF. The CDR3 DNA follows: TGTGCCACCAGGGGCTCCTACAATGAGCAGTTCTTC.

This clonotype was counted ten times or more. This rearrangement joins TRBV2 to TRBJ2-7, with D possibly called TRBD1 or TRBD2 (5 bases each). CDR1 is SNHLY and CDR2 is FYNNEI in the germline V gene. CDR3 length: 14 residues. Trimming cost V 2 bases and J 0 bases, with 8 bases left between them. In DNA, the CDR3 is TGTGCCAGCAGTGAAACCGGGACCTCCTACGAGCAGTACTTC. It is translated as CASSETGTSYEQYF.

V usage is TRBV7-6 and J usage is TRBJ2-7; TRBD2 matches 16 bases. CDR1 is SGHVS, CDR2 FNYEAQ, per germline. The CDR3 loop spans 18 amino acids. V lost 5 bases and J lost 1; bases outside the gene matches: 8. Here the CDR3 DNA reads TGTGCCAGCAGCGGCGGGACTAGCGGGGGGGCAGCGTCCTACGAGCAGTACTTC. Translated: CASSGGTSGGAASYEQYF.

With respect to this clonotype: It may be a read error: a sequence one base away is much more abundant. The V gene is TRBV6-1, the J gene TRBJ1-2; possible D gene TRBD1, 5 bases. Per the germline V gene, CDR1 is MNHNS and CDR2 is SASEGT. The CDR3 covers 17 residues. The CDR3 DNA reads TGTGCCAGCAGCCTCAAGCCAACAGGATATACTAACTATGGCTACGCCTTC. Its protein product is CASSLKPTGYTNYGYAF.

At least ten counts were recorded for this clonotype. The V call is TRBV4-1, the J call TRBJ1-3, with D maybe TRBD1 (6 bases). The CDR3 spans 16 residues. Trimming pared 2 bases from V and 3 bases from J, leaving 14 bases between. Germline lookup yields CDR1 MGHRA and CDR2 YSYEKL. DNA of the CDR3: TGCGCCAGCAGCCAACATCAACAGGGTGGTGGAAACACCATATATTTT. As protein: CASSQHQQGGGNTIYF.

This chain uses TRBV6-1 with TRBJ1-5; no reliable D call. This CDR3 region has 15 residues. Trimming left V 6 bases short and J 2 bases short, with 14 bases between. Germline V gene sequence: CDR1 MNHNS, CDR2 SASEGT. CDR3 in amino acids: CASRVDRDGNQPQHF. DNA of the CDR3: TGTGCCAGCAGGGTAGATAGGGATGGCAATCAGCCCCAGCATTTT.

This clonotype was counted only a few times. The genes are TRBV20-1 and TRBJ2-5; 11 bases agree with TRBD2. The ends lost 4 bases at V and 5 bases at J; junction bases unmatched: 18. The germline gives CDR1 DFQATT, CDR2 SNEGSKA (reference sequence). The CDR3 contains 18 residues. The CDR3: CSAIVSPSSGGAWETQYF. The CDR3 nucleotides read TGCAGTGCTATTGTTTCCCCAAGTAGCGGGGGGGCGTGGGAGACCCAGTACTTC.

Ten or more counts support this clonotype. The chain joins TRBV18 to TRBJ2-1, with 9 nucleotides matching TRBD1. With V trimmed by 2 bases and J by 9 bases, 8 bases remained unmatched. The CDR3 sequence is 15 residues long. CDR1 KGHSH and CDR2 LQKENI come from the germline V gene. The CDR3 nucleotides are TGTGCCAGCTCACCATTGGGACAGGGTTTGGGTGAGCAGTTCTTC. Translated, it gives CASSPLGQGLGEQFF.

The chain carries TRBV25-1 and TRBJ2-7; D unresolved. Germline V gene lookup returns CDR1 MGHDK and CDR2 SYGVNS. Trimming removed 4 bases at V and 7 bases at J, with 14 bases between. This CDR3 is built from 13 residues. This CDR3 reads CASSVFEVEEQYF. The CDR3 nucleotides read TGTGCCAGCAGTGTCTTCGAGGTGGAAGAGCAGTACTTC.

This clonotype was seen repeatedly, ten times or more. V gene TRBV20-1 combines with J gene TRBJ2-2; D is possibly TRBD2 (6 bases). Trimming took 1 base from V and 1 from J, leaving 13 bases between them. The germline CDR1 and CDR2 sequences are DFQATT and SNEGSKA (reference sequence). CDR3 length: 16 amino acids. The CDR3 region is CSARGTTRLNTGELFF. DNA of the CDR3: TGCAGTGCTAGAGGGACTACCAGATTGAACACCGGGGAGCTGTTTTTT.

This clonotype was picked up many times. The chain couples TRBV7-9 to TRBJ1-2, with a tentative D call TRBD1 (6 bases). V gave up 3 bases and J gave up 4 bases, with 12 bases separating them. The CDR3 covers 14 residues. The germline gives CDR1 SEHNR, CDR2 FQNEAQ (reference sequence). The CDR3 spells CASSFPGHGYGYTF. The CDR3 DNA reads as TGTGCCAGCAGCTTTCCGGGACACGGCTATGGCTACACCTTC. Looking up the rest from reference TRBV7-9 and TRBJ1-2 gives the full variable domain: DTGVSQNPRHKITKRGQNVTFRCDPISEHNRLYWYRQTLGQGPEFLTYFQNEAQLEKSRLLSDRFSAERPKGSFSTLEIQRTEQGDSAMYLCASSFPGHGYGYTFGSGTRLTVV.

The CDR3 region has the DNA TGTGCCTCGTCAAAACGCAGGGGCTCAGATACGCAGTATTTT. Encoded protein: CASSKRRGSDTQYF. The chain employs TRBV19 and TRBJ2-3; TRBD1 might be the D (6 bases). V was pared by 11 bases and J by 4 bases, with 19 bases between. CDR3 size: 14 residues. The V gene's germline CDR1 is LNHDA and CDR2 SQIVND (reference sequence).

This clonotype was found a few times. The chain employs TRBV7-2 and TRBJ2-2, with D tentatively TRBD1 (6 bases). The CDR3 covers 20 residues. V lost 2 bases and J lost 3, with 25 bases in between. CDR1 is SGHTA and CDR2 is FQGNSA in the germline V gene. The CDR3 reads CASSLFVSTGTWDHTGELFF. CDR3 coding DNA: TGTGCCAGCAGCTTATTCGTGTCCACAGGGACCTGGGACCACACCGGGGAGCTGTTTTTT.

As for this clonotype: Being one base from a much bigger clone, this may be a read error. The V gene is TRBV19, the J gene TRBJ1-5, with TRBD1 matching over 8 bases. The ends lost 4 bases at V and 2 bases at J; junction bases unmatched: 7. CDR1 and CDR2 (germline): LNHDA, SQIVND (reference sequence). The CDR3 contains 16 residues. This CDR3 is CASSNVLQGGNQPQHF. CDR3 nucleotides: TGTGCCAGTAGTAATGTACTACAGGGGGGCAATCAGCCCCAGCATTTT.

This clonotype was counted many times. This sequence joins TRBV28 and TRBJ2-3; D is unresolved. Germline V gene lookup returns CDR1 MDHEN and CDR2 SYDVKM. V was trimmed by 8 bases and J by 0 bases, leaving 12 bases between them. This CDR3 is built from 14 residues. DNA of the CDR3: TGTGCCAGCCGTGTGGGGTATAGCACAGATACGCAGTATTTT. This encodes CASRVGYSTDTQYF.

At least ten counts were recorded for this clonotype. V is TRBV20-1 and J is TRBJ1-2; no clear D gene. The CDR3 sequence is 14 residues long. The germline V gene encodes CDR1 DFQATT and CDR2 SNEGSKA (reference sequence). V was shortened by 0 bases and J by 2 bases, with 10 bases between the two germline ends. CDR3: CSARDRARNYGYTF. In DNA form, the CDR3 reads TGCAGTGCTAGAGATAGGGCACGAAACTATGGCTACACCTTC.

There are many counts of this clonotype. This CDR3 reads CASSWIRGGGTEAFF. CDR3 sequence (DNA): TGTGCCAGCAGCTGGATAAGGGGAGGAGGCACTGAAGCTTTCTTT. This chain connects TRBV11-3 to TRBJ1-1; perhaps TRBD1 as D (5 bases). The CDR3 sequence is 15 residues long. V was shortened by 4 bases and J by 4 bases, with 16 bases between the two germline ends. Germline V CDR1 and CDR2: SGHNT, YENEEA.

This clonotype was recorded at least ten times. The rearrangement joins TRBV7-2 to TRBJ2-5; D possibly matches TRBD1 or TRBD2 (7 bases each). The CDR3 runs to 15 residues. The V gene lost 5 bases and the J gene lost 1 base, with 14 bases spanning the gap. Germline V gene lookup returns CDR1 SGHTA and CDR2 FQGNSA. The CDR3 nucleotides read TGTGCCAGCAGCCCAGGGGGGGGAACCCAAGAGACCCAGTACTTC. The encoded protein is CASSPGGGTQETQYF. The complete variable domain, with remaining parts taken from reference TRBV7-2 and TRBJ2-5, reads GAGVSQSPSNKVTEKGKDVELRCDPISGHTALYWYRQSLGQGLEFLIYFQGNSAPDKSGLPSDRFSAERTGGSVSTLTIQRTQQEDSAVYLCASSPGGGTQETQYFGPGTRLLVL.

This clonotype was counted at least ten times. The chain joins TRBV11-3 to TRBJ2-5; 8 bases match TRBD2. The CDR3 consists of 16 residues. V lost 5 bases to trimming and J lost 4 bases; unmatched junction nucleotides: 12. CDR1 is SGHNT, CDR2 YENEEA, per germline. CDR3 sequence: CASSDGGAIFGETQYF. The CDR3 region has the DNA TGTGCCAGCAGCGACGGGGGGGCCATATTCGGAGAGACCCAGTACTTC.

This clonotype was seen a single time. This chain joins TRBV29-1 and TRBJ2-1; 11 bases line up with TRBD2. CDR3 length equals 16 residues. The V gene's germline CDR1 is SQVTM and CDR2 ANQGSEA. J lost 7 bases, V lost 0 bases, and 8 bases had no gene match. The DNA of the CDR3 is TGCAGCGTTGAAGATATTTTAGCGGGGGGGAGAAATGAGCAGTTCTTC. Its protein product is CSVEDILAGGRNEQFF.

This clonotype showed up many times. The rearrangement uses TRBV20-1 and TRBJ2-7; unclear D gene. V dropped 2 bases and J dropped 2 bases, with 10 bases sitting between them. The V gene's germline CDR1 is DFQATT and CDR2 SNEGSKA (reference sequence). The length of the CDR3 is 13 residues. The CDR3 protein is CSARSLAAYEQYF. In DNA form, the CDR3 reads TGCAGTGCTAGATCACTGGCAGCCTACGAGCAGTACTTC.

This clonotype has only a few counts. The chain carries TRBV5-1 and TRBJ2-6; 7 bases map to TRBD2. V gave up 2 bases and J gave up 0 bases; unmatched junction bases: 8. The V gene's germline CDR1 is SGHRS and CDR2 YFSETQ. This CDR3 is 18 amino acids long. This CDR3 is CASSFSRGSSSGANVLTF. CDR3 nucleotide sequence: TGCGCCAGCAGCTTCTCGCGGGGGAGCAGCTCTGGGGCCAACGTCCTGACTTTC.

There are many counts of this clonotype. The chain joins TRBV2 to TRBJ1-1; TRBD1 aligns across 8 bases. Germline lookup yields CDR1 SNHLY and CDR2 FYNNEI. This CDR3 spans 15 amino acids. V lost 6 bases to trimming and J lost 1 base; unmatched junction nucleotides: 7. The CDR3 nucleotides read TGTGCCAGCAGCAGCACCGGGACAGGGAACACTGAAGCTTTCTTT. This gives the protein CASSSTGTGNTEAFF.

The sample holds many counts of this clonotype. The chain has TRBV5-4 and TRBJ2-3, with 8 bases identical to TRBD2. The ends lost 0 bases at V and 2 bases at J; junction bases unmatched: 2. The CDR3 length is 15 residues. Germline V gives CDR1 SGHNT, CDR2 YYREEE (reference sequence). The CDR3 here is CASSLDSGVTDTQYF. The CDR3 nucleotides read TGTGCCAGCAGCTTGGATAGCGGGGTCACAGATACGCAGTATTTT.